Each of the 22 T cell receptor beta chains below was sequenced from the same sample in a study of cytomegalovirus exposure and HLA in healthy donors (dated by TCRdb to 2017 to 2019). The method behind the library was the immunoSEQ multiplex PCR assay. For the multiplex PCR, a mixture combining 60 forward primers for TCR Vbeta segments and 13 reverse primers for TCR Jbeta segments was used. This is the immuneACCESS table as TCRdb keeps it, with only in-frame sequences that have V and J called. A part of the clones is gone; compared with another copy, unresolved V genes explain less than half, and the rest is unexplained. This sample is represented by about 150,000 clones; roughly 74% of them were singletons. The top ten hold less than 3.5% of the sample. Sequencing was carried out using PBMCs. Every receptor here comes from a young man in good health and CMV-seronegative.

The chain combines TRBV23-1 with TRBJ1-5, with D possibly being TRBD1 (6 bases). TRBV23-1 is reported as an ORF; its role is uncertain. Trimming cost V 3 bases and J 0 bases, with 18 bases left between them. The CDR3 totals 18 residues. The CDR3 coding sequence is TGCGCCAGCAGTCAGTCCTCGGGACAAACTTATAGCAATCAGCCCCAGCATTTT. Translating it yields CASSQSSGQTYSNQPQHF.

This clone turned up a few times. V gene TRBV5-1 combines with J gene TRBJ1-3; D might be TRBD1 (6 bases). The germline CDR1 and CDR2 sequences are SGHRS and YFSETQ. There are 15 residues in the CDR3. V shed 4 bases and J shed 0 bases, with 11 bases lying between them. CDR3 sequence (DNA): TGCGCCAGCAGCCCGGACAGCTTCTCTGGAAACACCATATATTTT. Its translation is CASSPDSFSGNTIYF.

Comments on this clone: Sequence at one end of the junction differs from germline and may be a read error. CDR3 sequence (DNA): TGTGCTAGCAGCCTACGGGACAGGGGGCGGAACTATGGCTACACCTTC. Its protein product is CASSLRDRGRNYGYTF. The chain employs TRBV9 and TRBJ1-2, with TRBD1 identical over 12 bases. CDR1 SGDLS and CDR2 YYNGEE come from the germline V gene. The CDR3 is 16 residues long. The full variable domain, rest sourced from reference TRBV9 and TRBJ1-2, is DSGVTQTPKHLITATGQRVTLRCSPRSGDLSVYWYQQSLDQGLQFLIQYYNGEERAKGNILERFSAQQFPDLHSELNLSSLELGDSALYFCASSLRDRGRNYGYTFGSGTRLTVV.

The J gene is TRBJ2-6, the V gene TRBV6-6; perhaps TRBD2 as D (6 bases). V was pared by 5 bases and J by 3 bases, with 8 bases between. The V gene's germline CDR1 is MNHNY and CDR2 SVGAGI (reference sequence). This CDR3 comprises 14 residues. Here the CDR3 DNA reads TGTGCCAGCAGTCTGGGGGGTGGGGCCAACGTCCTGACTTTC. It codes for CASSLGGGANVLTF.

A few counts support this clone. The chain recombines TRBV6-6 with TRBJ2-2, with 9 bases that match TRBD1. J lost 5 bases, V lost 4 bases, and 5 bases had no gene match. Germline assignment: CDR1 MNHNY and CDR2 SVGAGI (reference sequence). The CDR3 has 15 residues. CDR3 region: CASSSGQGRTGELFF. Here the CDR3 DNA reads TGTGCCAGCAGTTCGGGACAGGGAAGAACCGGGGAGCTGTTTTTT.

This clone was detected once. The rearrangement uses TRBV19 and TRBJ2-2; 9 bases line up with TRBD1. The trim removed 5 bases at V and 5 bases at J, leaving 3 bases unmatched. CDR1 is LNHDA, CDR2 SQIVND, per germline (reference sequence). This CDR3 is 14 amino acids long. In nucleotides, the CDR3 is TGTGCCAGTAGTTCCGACAGGGGGACCGGGGAGCTGTTTTTT. This encodes CASSSDRGTGELFF.

The V and J genes are TRBV7-6 and TRBJ1-1, with TRBD1 matching 7 bases. Germline V gene sequence: CDR1 SGHVS, CDR2 FNYEAQ. J lost 2 bases, V lost 4 bases, and 4 bases had no gene match. The CDR3 is 14 amino acids. CDR3 protein: CASSWGTDNTEAFF. CDR3 in DNA: TGTGCCAGCAGCTGGGGGACAGATAACACTGAAGCTTTCTTT.

Remarks on this clone: The junction and the germline gene differ at one end; a read error may be behind it. The rearrangement uses TRBV5-4 and TRBJ2-4; D gene ambiguous. The CDR3 consists of 13 residues. Looked up from germline, CDR1 is SGHNT and CDR2 is YYREEE (reference sequence). CDR3 DNA sequence: TGTGCCAGCAGCTTCCGGTGGCAAAACAGTCAGTACTTC. Its protein product is CASSFRWQNSQYF.

This clone was counted only a few times. The gene calls are TRBV4-3 and TRBJ1-1, with D hard to call. Germline values: CDR1 LGHNA, CDR2 YSLEER. CDR3 size: 13 residues. V shed 1 base and J shed 7 bases, with 10 bases lying between them. The DNA of the CDR3 is TGCGCCAGCAGCCAAGCGCTCAGTCGTGAAGCTTTCTTT. Translated, it gives CASSQALSREAFF.

The V call is TRBV5-4, the J call TRBJ2-3; 9 nucleotides match TRBD2. This CDR3 contains 15 residues. V lost 8 bases to trimming and J lost 4 bases; unmatched junction nucleotides: 11. The germline V gene encodes CDR1 SGHNT and CDR2 YYREEE (reference sequence). The CDR3 reads CASTEGGGAADTQYF. For the CDR3, the DNA is TGTGCCAGTACCGAGGGCGGGGGGGCGGCAGATACGCAGTATTTT. The variable domain in full, with the rest retrieved from reference TRBV5-4 and TRBJ2-3, is ETGVTQSPTHLIKTRGQQVTLRCSSQSGHNTVSWYQQALGQGPQFIFQYYREEENGRGNFPPRFSGLQFPNYSSELNVNALELDDSALYLCASTEGGGAADTQYFGPGTRLTVL.

This clone appeared a single time. The gene calls are TRBV11-2 and TRBJ2-5; no definite D call. The CDR3 loop spans 13 amino acids. Germline V CDR1 and CDR2: SGHAT, FQNNGV. Trimming cost V 5 bases and J 4 bases, with 11 bases left between them. The CDR3, as DNA: TGTGCCAGCAGCCCCGACACATTAGAGACCCAGTACTTC. This encodes CASSPDTLETQYF.

The rearrangement joins TRBV5-6 to TRBJ1-2; 8 bases are a match to TRBD1. CDR1 and CDR2 from the germline V gene are SGHDT and YYEEEE. This CDR3 has 15 amino acids. The ends lost 3 bases at V and 5 bases at J; junction bases unmatched: 9. CDR3 residues: CASSSGQGAFYGYTF. As DNA, the CDR3 is TGTGCCAGCAGCTCCGGGCAGGGGGCATTTTATGGCTACACCTTC.

Notes on this clone: Germline and junction disagree at one end, which may indicate a read error. This chain connects TRBV25-1 to TRBJ1-3; D gene unclear. The CDR3 consists of 12 residues. Per germline, CDR1 MGHDK and CDR2 SYGVNS. CDR3 bases: TGTGCTAGCAGTAGTCAGGACTACACCATATATTTT. Its protein is CASSSQDYTIYF.

V usage is TRBV5-1 and J usage is TRBJ1-5; possible D gene TRBD1, 5 bases. The germline gives CDR1 SGHRS, CDR2 YFSETQ. Trimming shortened V by 3 bases and J by 3 bases, and 13 bases separated the two germline ends. The CDR3 totals 15 residues. The CDR3 DNA sequence: TGCGCCAGCAGCTCATCCCCAGGGATCAATCAGCCCCAGCATTTT. Its protein is CASSSSPGINQPQHF.

This rearrangement joins TRBV11-1 to TRBJ2-5; 9 bases are shared with TRBD2. CDR3 length: 18 residues. Germline trimming cut 4 bases from V and 1 base from J; bases unmatched to any gene: 13. The V gene's germline CDR1 is SGHAT and CDR2 FQDESV (reference sequence). The CDR3 loop reads CASSSSGVGRGGQETQYF. The CDR3 nucleotides read TGTGCCAGCAGCTCAAGTGGGGTTGGGCGGGGGGGCCAAGAGACCCAGTACTTC.

The chain carries TRBV7-2 and TRBJ1-2; D uncertain. V was cut by 5 bases and J by 8 bases, with 9 bases left in between. The CDR3 is 11 amino acids. The germline V gene encodes CDR1 SGHTA and CDR2 FQGNSA. CDR3 residues: CASSRVGGYTF. CDR3 in DNA: TGTGCCAGCAGCCGAGTCGGGGGCTACACCTTC.

V and J are TRBV9 and TRBJ1-2, with D possibly being TRBD1 (5 bases). V was shortened by 8 bases and J by 4 bases, with 12 bases between the two germline ends. The V gene's germline CDR1 is SGDLS and CDR2 YYNGEE. The CDR3 spans 12 residues. Here the CDR3 DNA reads TGTGCCAGACATCCCGGGGGCTATGGCTACACCTTC. Translated, it gives CARHPGGYGYTF.

Concerning this clone itself: The junction departs from the called germline gene at one end, perhaps through a read error. V is TRBV5-4 and J is TRBJ2-6; maybe TRBD2 (7 bases). Germline CDR1 is SGHNT and CDR2 is YYREEE (reference sequence). The CDR3 has 17 amino acids. The CDR3 sequence: CASSLARGAPGANGLTF. CDR3 in DNA: TGTGCCAGCAGCTTGGCCCGGGGGGCTCCTGGGGCCAACGGCCTGACTTTC.

This CDR3 is CASSIAGTRGGYTF. The DNA for the CDR3 is TGTGCCAGTAGTATAGCCGGGACAAGAGGTGGCTACACCTTC. The rearrangement joins TRBV19 to TRBJ1-2; D may be TRBD1 (6 bases). The CDR3 totals 14 residues. The V end lost 1 base, the J end lost 7 bases, and 13 bases lay between the germline ends. Looked up from germline, CDR1 is LNHDA and CDR2 is SQIVND (reference sequence).

The chain couples TRBV4-1 to TRBJ2-2; D is unresolved. V shed 1 base and J shed 7 bases, with 10 bases lying between them. Germline lookup yields CDR1 MGHRA and CDR2 YSYEKL. The CDR3 has 14 residues. In DNA, the CDR3 is TGCGCCAGCAGCCAAGGCCCGGTCGGCGGGGAGCTGTTTTTT. This sequence encodes CASSQGPVGGELFF.

V and J are TRBV27 and TRBJ2-3; 12 nucleotides line up with TRBD2. V was clipped by 7 bases and J by 3 bases; unmatched bases: 2. The CDR3 runs to 14 residues. Germline-derived CDR1 and CDR2 are MNHEY and SMNVEV (reference sequence). This CDR3 reads CASTLAGGTDTQYF. DNA for the CDR3: TGTGCCAGCACCCTAGCGGGGGGGACAGATACGCAGTATTTT.

The chain recombines TRBV28 with TRBJ1-2; D perhaps matches TRBD1 (5 bases). The germline CDR1 and CDR2 sequences are MDHEN and SYDVKM. This CDR3 has 15 residues. Trimming shortened V by 3 bases and J by 4 bases, and 15 bases separated the two germline ends. DNA of the CDR3: TGTGCCAGCAGTTTTGGACAATCTCATAGCTATGGCTACACCTTC. It translates to CASSFGQSHSYGYTF.